Below, 18 T cell receptor beta chains from the same sample are listed, as sequenced in a study of T cell repertoires in cytomegalovirus infection. TCRdb fed the reads into MiXCR, producing one record per CDR3 protein. The sample records hundreds of thousands of distinct CDR3 sequences, about 28% being singletons. These receptors' antigens are unknown. The input for sequencing was cultured PBMCs, taken from culture after CMV antigen stimulation. The receptors originated from a human donor in good health (CMV status not recorded). Some clones in this sample may be carry-over from other donors' samples.

This clonotype occurred once. The gene calls are TRBV7-3 and TRBJ2-5; D not resolved. The CDR3 is made up of 13 amino acids. CDR1 is SGHTA, CDR2 FQGTGA, per germline. V was trimmed by 5 bases and J by 3 bases, leaving 10 bases between them. CDR3 coding DNA: TGTGCCAGCAGCCGCTCTTTGGAAGAGACCCAGTACTTC. Its protein product is CASSRSLEETQYF.

This rearrangement joins TRBV4-1 to TRBJ2-3, with 8 nucleotides matching TRBD2. Germline-derived CDR1 and CDR2 are MGHRA and YSYEKL. CDR3 length equals 16 residues. V trimming: 0 bases; J trimming: 2 bases; junction bases outside the gene matches: 4. CDR3 region: CASSQETSGVTDTQYF. CDR3 nucleotides: TGCGCCAGCAGCCAAGAAACTAGCGGAGTCACAGATACGCAGTATTTT.

This clonotype was found a few times. V and J are TRBV7-3 and TRBJ1-2; D uncertain. V lost 7 bases and J 4 bases, leaving 25 bases between the germline ends. Germline V lookup: CDR1 SGHTA, CDR2 FQGTGA. The CDR3 has 17 amino acids. CDR3 in DNA: TGTGCCAGCACGGGAGGGCCCCAAACCGACCGCCGCTATGGCTACACCTTC. Residues: CASTGGPQTDRRYGYTF.

In its sample, this clonotype was seen a few times. The rearrangement uses TRBV11-3 and TRBJ2-1; 14 bases agree with TRBD2. Unmatched junction bases numbered 6, after V lost 5 bases and J lost 12 bases. The CDR3 contains 14 residues. Germline V gene lookup returns CDR1 SGHNT and CDR2 YENEEA. The CDR3 loop reads CASSLGTSGSRQFF. CDR3 nucleotide sequence: TGTGCCAGCAGCCTCGGGACTAGCGGGAGTCGGCAGTTCTTC.

This clonotype was found a few times. The genes are TRBV5-4 and TRBJ1-4, with 8 bases lining up with TRBD1. Germline V gene data show CDR1 as SGHNT and CDR2 as YYREEE (reference sequence). The CDR3 runs to 14 residues. Trimming took 2 bases from V and 6 from J; bases not matched to a gene: 3. The CDR3 spells CASSFDRGDEKLFF. DNA for the CDR3: TGTGCCAGCAGCTTCGACAGGGGAGATGAAAAACTGTTTTTT.

This clonotype came up a few times. The chain joins TRBV18 to TRBJ1-1, with TRBD1 matching 7 bases. CDR1 is KGHSH, CDR2 LQKENI, per germline. Trimming cost V 2 bases and J 0 bases; bases outside gene matches: 9. This CDR3 has 17 residues. CDR3 DNA sequence: TGTGCCAGCTCACCAAGGGGGCCCGACCCCCTGAACACTGAAGCTTTCTTT. This gives the protein CASSPRGPDPLNTEAFF.

This clonotype has at least ten counts. In nucleotides, the CDR3 is TGTGCCAGCAGCCCCGGACAGCCGGTCTCCAATGAGCAGTTCTTC. Encoded protein: CASSPGQPVSNEQFF. The chain employs TRBV11-2 and TRBJ2-1; perhaps TRBD1 as D (6 bases). This CDR3 region has 15 residues. Trimming removed 5 bases at V and 6 bases at J, with 17 bases between. The germline V gene encodes CDR1 SGHAT and CDR2 FQNNGV.

This clonotype was counted ten times or more. This chain links TRBV7-8 with TRBJ2-3, with TRBD1 identical over 9 bases. The CDR3 spans 16 residues. The junction had 10 bases not matched to a gene; V was cut back by 5 bases and J by 4 bases. CDR1 is SGHVS, CDR2 FQNEAQ, per germline. CDR3 sequence: CASSPPRQGVSDTQYF. In nucleotides, the CDR3 is TGTGCCAGCAGCCCCCCCCGACAGGGGGTTTCAGATACGCAGTATTTT.

For this clonotype: A much larger clone lies one base from this, so it may be a read error. The chain has TRBV20-1 and TRBJ1-3; maybe TRBD1 (5 bases). V was trimmed by 5 bases and J by 8 bases, leaving 13 bases between them. In germline, CDR1 is DFQATT, CDR2 SNEGSKA (reference sequence). The CDR3 sequence is 12 residues long. The DNA for the CDR3 is TGCAGTGCTGCGGGGCGTTCGGACACCATATATTTT. This sequence encodes CSAAGRSDTIYF.

The chain uses TRBV20-1 and TRBJ1-5, with D unresolved. V was clipped by 3 bases and J by 5 bases, with 8 bases between them. Germline CDR1 reads DFQATT; CDR2 reads SNEGSKA (reference sequence). The CDR3 totals 12 residues. CDR3 amino acids: CSASRSDQPQHF. CDR3 in DNA: TGCAGTGCTAGCAGATCCGATCAGCCCCAGCATTTT.

This clonotype turned up a few times. The J gene is TRBJ2-5, the V gene TRBV28; D remains ambiguous. Between the trimmed V and J ends, which lost 6 bases and 2 bases, there was a span of 19 bases. Germline CDR1 MDHEN, CDR2 SYDVKM. The CDR3 extends over 16 amino acids. CDR3 loop: CASRARPGRLQETQYF. As DNA, the CDR3 is TGTGCCAGCAGGGCCAGACCAGGCAGGCTACAAGAGACCCAGTACTTC.

Ten or more counts support this clonotype. This chain uses TRBV7-3 with TRBJ2-3; the D gene is possibly TRBD1 (7 bases). CDR3 length: 15 residues. CDR1 is SGHTA, CDR2 FQGTGA, per germline. V lost 2 bases and J 4 bases, leaving 13 bases between the germline ends. The CDR3 nucleotides read TGTGCCAGCAGCTTAGGCGGGGACAGCCCAGATACGCAGTATTTT. It encodes CASSLGGDSPDTQYF. The full variable domain, with the rest looked up from reference TRBV7-3 and TRBJ2-3, is GAGVSQTPSNKVTEKGKYVELRCDPISGHTALYWYRQSLGQGPEFLIYFQGTGAADDSGLPNDRFFAVRPEGSVSTLKIQRTERGDSAVYLCASSLGGDSPDTQYFGPGTRLTVL.

This sequence joins TRBV12-3 or TRBV12-4 and TRBJ1-2; D unclear. V was clipped by 3 bases and J by 3 bases, with 8 bases between them. The CDR3 sequence is 13 residues long. CDR3 nucleotides: TGTGCCAGCAGTTTCCCGAGCTACTATGGCTACACCTTC. Protein product: CASSFPSYYGYTF.

Only a few counts were recorded for this clonotype. This chain links TRBV20-1 with TRBJ2-7, with unresolved D. Trimming stripped 0 bases from V and 3 bases from J, with 6 bases between. There are 12 residues in the CDR3. CDR1 DFQATT and CDR2 SNEGSKA come from the germline V gene (reference sequence). CDR3 sequence: CSARDLVYEQYF. The CDR3 region has the DNA TGCAGTGCTAGAGATCTGGTCTACGAGCAGTACTTC.

This clonotype was recorded once. This chain joins TRBV12-3 or TRBV12-4 and TRBJ1-1; 8 bases fit TRBD1. J was trimmed by 4 bases and V by 7 bases; bases with no gene match: 8. This CDR3 is 14 amino acids long. The DNA of the CDR3 is TGTGCCAGCACCACCGGGACAGGACTCACTGAAGCTTTCTTT. This codes for CASTTGTGLTEAFF.

The chain employs TRBV12-3 or TRBV12-4 and TRBJ2-7, with 8 bases lining up with TRBD1. With 5 bases clipped from V and 4 bases from J, the junction kept 7 bases outside the gene matches. The CDR3 totals 14 residues. The CDR3 region has the DNA TGTGCCAGCAGTCCTCGACAGGGGCGGTACGAGCAGTACTTC. It specifies CASSPRQGRYEQYF.

Ten or more counts support this clonotype. This chain links TRBV28 with TRBJ1-5, with 8 bases lining up with TRBD1. Per the germline V gene, CDR1 is MDHEN and CDR2 is SYDVKM. The CDR3 has 15 amino acids. The V gene end was trimmed by 5 bases and the J gene end by 0 bases; junction bases not matched to a gene: 3. The CDR3 sequence is CASSTGQDSNQPQHF. CDR3 nucleotides: TGTGCCAGCAGTACGGGACAGGATAGCAATCAGCCCCAGCATTTT.

At least ten counts were recorded for this clonotype. This rearrangement joins TRBV4-2 to TRBJ1-4; a weak D match, TRBD1 (6 bases). Germline V CDR1 and CDR2: LGHNA, YNFKEQ. The CDR3 is 17 amino acids. The V and J ends lost 2 bases and 5 bases respectively, with 18 bases between them. Here the CDR3 DNA reads TGTGCCAGCAGCCAAATCGGGGGCGTCAGCCAGAATGAAAAACTGTTTTTT. Its translation: CASSQIGGVSQNEKLFF.